The 30 T cell receptor beta chains presented below share a single source sample, sequenced in a study of blood T cell repertoires in COVID-19. Sequencing used immunoSEQ multiplex PCR; TCRdb keeps in-frame clones, though not all of them. The sample yields some 200,000 clones, around 82% seen once. The source material was peripheral blood. The source of these receptors is a woman aged 70-85 years with acute or convalescent COVID-19.

In this sample, this clone turned up a few times. The chain employs TRBV7-6 and TRBJ2-1; TRBD1 aligns across 7 bases. V trimming: 3 bases; J trimming: 8 bases; junction bases outside the gene matches: 7. The germline V gene encodes CDR1 SGHVS and CDR2 FNYEAQ. The CDR3 loop spans 14 amino acids. The CDR3 region is CASSLLTGYDEQFF. The CDR3 DNA is TGTGCCAGCAGCTTGTTGACAGGGTACGATGAGCAGTTCTTC.

The chain recombines TRBV27 with TRBJ2-1, with D possibly being TRBD1 (6 bases). V lost 8 bases, J lost 2 bases, and 22 bases lay in between. The CDR3 loop spans 17 amino acids. Germline V gives CDR1 MNHEY, CDR2 SMNVEV (reference sequence). CDR3: CASGASPGQPPYNEQFF. The CDR3, as DNA: TGTGCCAGCGGGGCGTCACCCGGACAGCCTCCCTACAATGAGCAGTTCTTC.

The CDR3 DNA is TGTGCCAGCAGCCCCCGGACTAGCGGGGGCTACGAGCAGTACTTC. This gives the protein CASSPRTSGGYEQYF. This chain links TRBV3-1 (or the pseudogene TRBV3-2) with TRBJ2-7; TRBD2 agrees at 13 bases. V dropped 4 bases and J dropped 3; count of bases not matched to a gene: 3. CDR3 size: 15 residues. Germline loops: CDR1 LGHDT, CDR2 YNNKEL (reference sequence).

The chain joins TRBV27 to TRBJ2-5, with unresolved D. The CDR3 runs to 11 residues. Trimming cost V 8 bases and J 5 bases, with 9 bases left between them. Germline CDR1 is MNHEY and CDR2 is SMNVEV (reference sequence). The CDR3 here is CASHVRETQYF. CDR3 DNA: TGTGCCAGCCACGTCAGGGAGACCCAGTACTTC.

The rearrangement uses TRBV7-2 and TRBJ2-7; D uncertain. This CDR3 is 14 amino acids long. CDR1 and CDR2 from the germline V gene are SGHTA and FQGNSA. V dropped 0 bases and J dropped 4 bases, with 10 bases sitting between them. CDR3 nucleotide sequence: TGTGCCAGCAGCTTAGCCCCGGGTCAATACGAGCAGTACTTC. It codes for CASSLAPGQYEQYF. The variable domain in full, with the rest retrieved from reference TRBV7-2 and TRBJ2-7, is GAGVSQSPSNKVTEKGKDVELRCDPISGHTALYWYRQSLGQGLEFLIYFQGNSAPDKSGLPSDRFSAERTGGSVSTLTIQRTQQEDSAVYLCASSLAPGQYEQYFGPGTRLTVT.

V is TRBV6-5 and J is TRBJ1-2; tentative D call: TRBD1 (6 bases). Germline lookup yields CDR1 MNHEY and CDR2 SVGAGI. V lost 7 bases to trimming and J lost 7 bases, with 16 bases between them. The CDR3 length is 13 residues. As DNA, the CDR3 is TGTGCCAGCAAAAACAGGGAGAGGGGTGGCTACACCTTC. This codes for CASKNRERGGYTF.

The V and J genes are TRBV7-2 and TRBJ1-2, with D possibly TRBD1 on 5 matching bases. CDR3 length equals 15 residues. Germline assignment: CDR1 SGHTA and CDR2 FQGNSA. Trimming pared 1 base from V and 6 bases from J, leaving 15 bases between. DNA for the CDR3: TGTGCCAGCAGCTTAGATTTCCGGGGACTGGATGGCTACACCTTC. Its protein is CASSLDFRGLDGYTF.

The chain employs TRBV19 and TRBJ1-1, with D uncertain. CDR1 and CDR2 (germline): LNHDA, SQIVND (reference sequence). CDR3 length: 15 amino acids. V was pared by 7 bases and J by 0 bases, with 15 bases between. The CDR3 loop reads CASNSPSQVNTEAFF. Here the CDR3 DNA reads TGTGCCAGTAACAGCCCATCCCAGGTGAACACTGAAGCTTTCTTT.

The chain is built from TRBV3-1 (or the pseudogene TRBV3-2) and TRBJ1-5; 9 bases map to TRBD1. Unmatched junction bases numbered 5, after V lost 5 bases and J lost 3 bases. Germline assignment: CDR1 LGHDT and CDR2 YNNKEL (reference sequence). The CDR3 runs 15 residues. The DNA of the CDR3 is TGTGCCAGCAGCGAAACAGGGGGCCACAATCAGCCCCAGCATTTT. Translation gives CASSETGGHNQPQHF.

The V call is TRBV2, the J call TRBJ1-6; D not certain. V was clipped by 1 base and J by 0 bases, with 13 bases between them. The germline V gene encodes CDR1 SNHLY and CDR2 FYNNEI. The CDR3 spans 18 residues. The CDR3 sequence is CASSEGTSRSSYNSPLHF. DNA of the CDR3: TGTGCCAGCAGTGAAGGTACCTCCCGTAGCTCCTATAATTCACCCCTCCACTTT. Together with reference TRBV2 and TRBJ1-6, the CDR3 gives the full variable domain: EPEVTQTPSHQVTQMGQEVILRCVPISNHLYFYWYRQILGQKVEFLVSFYNNEISEKSEIFDDQFSVERPDGSNFTLKIRSTKLEDSAMYFCASSEGTSRSSYNSPLHFGNGTRLTVT.

This clone has more than one count but fewer than ten. This sequence joins TRBV18 and TRBJ1-2; 7 bases map to TRBD1. This CDR3 is built from 14 residues. Germline-derived CDR1 and CDR2 are KGHSH and LQKENI. Trimming cost V 6 bases and J 1 base; bases outside gene matches: 5. The DNA for the CDR3 is TGTGCCAGCTCTACAGGGGCGGGTAACTATGGCTACACCTTC. Its translation: CASSTGAGNYGYTF.

A remark on this clone: This CDR3 is also generated by other DNA sequences in the sample. The rearrangement joins TRBV6-1 to TRBJ2-1; D perhaps matches TRBD2 (5 bases). CDR1 and CDR2 (germline): MNHNS, SASEGT. The CDR3 length is 13 residues. V was clipped by 3 bases and J by 7 bases, with 10 bases between them. Written as DNA, the CDR3 is TGTGCCAGCAGTGAGCCCGAGCGGAATGAGCAGTTCTTC. Its protein product is CASSEPERNEQFF.

This clone appeared a single time. The chain uses TRBV28 and TRBJ1-5; tentatively, D is TRBD1 (6 bases). The CDR3 extends over 16 amino acids. V was shortened by 1 base and J by 4 bases, with 14 bases between the two germline ends. Germline values: CDR1 MDHEN, CDR2 SYDVKM. CDR3 region: CASSLSTGIRNQPQHF. For the CDR3, the DNA is TGTGCCAGCAGTTTATCCACAGGGATCAGGAATCAGCCCCAGCATTTT.

The genes are TRBV5-1 and TRBJ1-1, with D possibly matching TRBD1 (6 bases). CDR1 and CDR2 (germline): SGHRS, YFSETQ. The V end was cut by 1 base, the J end by 4 bases, with 11 bases between. This CDR3 has 14 residues. CDR3 DNA sequence: TGCGCCAGCAGCTTGACAACAGGGACCACTGAAGCTTTCTTT. Translation: CASSLTTGTTEAFF.

The chain has TRBV7-8 and TRBJ2-3; 13 bases agree with TRBD2. The CDR3 covers 17 residues. Unmatched junction bases numbered 6, after V lost 5 bases and J lost 1 base. The germline CDR1 and CDR2 sequences are SGHVS and FQNEAQ. CDR3 in DNA: TGTGCCAGCAGCCTCACCGGGACTAGCGGGGGCACAGATACGCAGTATTTT. This translates into CASSLTGTSGGTDTQYF.

The sample holds a few counts of this clone. The chain recombines TRBV30 with TRBJ2-3, with 8 bases fitting TRBD1. Germline CDR1 reads GTSNPN; CDR2 reads SVGIG (reference sequence). The CDR3 has 14 amino acids. Trimming at V came to 5 bases and at J to 2 bases, leaving 6 bases not matched to a gene. CDR3: CAWAAGGATDTQYF. In nucleotides, the CDR3 is TGTGCCTGGGCTGCAGGGGGCGCCACAGATACGCAGTATTTT.

The chain recombines TRBV6-2 or TRBV6-3 with TRBJ2-7; D remains unclear. Trimming took 6 bases from V and 0 from J, leaving 12 bases between them. CDR1 is MNHEY, CDR2 SVGEGT, per germline. The CDR3 sequence is 14 residues long. CDR3 DNA sequence: TGTGCCAGCAGCCTAATACTACCCTCCTACGAGCAGTACGTC. It specifies CASSLILPSYEQYV.

The genes are TRBV30 and TRBJ2-1; TRBD1 matches at 7 bases. Trimming removed 0 bases from V and 8 bases from J; junction bases left unmatched: 7. Germline V CDR1 and CDR2: GTSNPN, SVGIG (reference sequence). This CDR3 spans 14 amino acids. The CDR3: CAWSVRQGRYEQFF. The CDR3 DNA follows: TGTGCCTGGAGTGTTCGACAGGGTCGGTATGAGCAGTTCTTC. Full variable domain (rest looked up from reference TRBV30 and TRBJ2-1): SQTIHQWPATLVQPVGSPLSLECTVEGTSNPNLYWYRQAAGRGLQLLFYSVGIGQISSEVPQNLSASRPQDRQFILSSKKLLLSDSGFYLCAWSVRQGRYEQFFGPGTRLTVL.

The chain employs TRBV7-8 and TRBJ2-1; TRBD2 aligns across 11 bases. V gave up 5 bases and J gave up 6 bases; unmatched junction bases: 9. Germline CDR1 is SGHVS and CDR2 is FQNEAQ. The CDR3 totals 16 residues. Written as DNA, the CDR3 is TGTGCCAGCAGCCGCCGAGCTAGCGGGGGGTTCAATGAGCAGTTCTTC. Translation: CASSRRASGGFNEQFF.

DNA of the CDR3: TGTGCCAGCAGCTTCAGGGGCCACTCCTACGAGCAGTACTTC. Translated: CASSFRGHSYEQYF. The V and J genes are TRBV11-2 and TRBJ2-7; possibly TRBD1 for D (6 bases). The V end lost 3 bases, the J end lost 0 bases, and 9 bases lay between the germline ends. This CDR3 comprises 14 residues. In germline, CDR1 is SGHAT, CDR2 FQNNGV.

This rearrangement joins TRBV7-2 to TRBJ2-3; 14 bases agree with TRBD2. The CDR3 totals 17 residues. In germline, CDR1 is SGHTA, CDR2 FQGNSA. With 6 bases clipped from V and 2 bases from J, the junction kept 7 bases outside the gene matches. Written as DNA, the CDR3 is TGTGCCAGCAGTCGAGGACTAGCGGGGGGTGTCACAGATACGCAGTATTTT. It is translated as CASSRGLAGGVTDTQYF.

This chain uses TRBV12-3 or TRBV12-4 with TRBJ1-2; D ambiguous. Trimming stripped 2 bases from V and 2 bases from J, with 6 bases between. CDR3 length: 13 residues. CDR3 loop: CASSLQENYGYTF. In DNA, the CDR3 is TGTGCCAGCAGTTTACAGGAAAACTATGGCTACACCTTC.

There are a few counts of this clone. This chain links TRBV19 with TRBJ1-5, with TRBD1 matching over 9 bases. CDR1 LNHDA and CDR2 SQIVND come from the germline V gene (reference sequence). The ends lost 6 bases at V and 7 bases at J; junction bases unmatched: 10. This CDR3 is 15 amino acids long. The CDR3 here is CASRREDRGGQPQHF. The CDR3 bases are TGTGCCAGTAGACGAGAGGACAGGGGCGGGCAGCCCCAGCATTTT.

The chain uses TRBV5-4 and TRBJ1-1; D is ambiguous. This CDR3 is built from 14 residues. The germline CDR1 and CDR2 sequences are SGHNT and YYREEE (reference sequence). V dropped 0 bases and J dropped 0 bases, with 6 bases sitting between them. The chain's CDR3 is CASSLDSMNTEAFF. The CDR3 bases are TGTGCCAGCAGCTTGGACAGCATGAACACTGAAGCTTTCTTT.

This clone was recorded once. The chain carries TRBV27 and TRBJ2-3, with a possible D match to TRBD1 (5 bases). V lost 0 bases and J lost 1, with 8 bases in between. Germline assignment: CDR1 MNHEY and CDR2 SMNVEV (reference sequence). The CDR3 runs 15 residues. This CDR3 is CASSLSAGRTDTQYF. The CDR3 DNA reads TGTGCCAGCAGTTTATCGGCAGGGCGCACAGATACGCAGTATTTT.

The V call is TRBV6-1, the J call TRBJ2-4, with TRBD1 identical over 10 bases. The CDR3 sequence is 19 residues long. Germline V gives CDR1 MNHNS, CDR2 SASEGT. V was clipped by 1 base and J by 0 bases; unmatched bases: 9. CDR3 bases: TGTGCCAGCAGTGAAGAGGACAGGGGGTTGAAGCTAGCCAAAAACATTCAGTACTTC. Its translation is CASSEEDRGLKLAKNIQYF.

This rearrangement joins TRBV24-1 to TRBJ1-6; 7 bases align to TRBD1. The CDR3 runs 18 residues. The V gene end was trimmed by 3 bases and the J gene end by 4 bases; junction bases not matched to a gene: 11. The germline V gene has CDR1 KGHDR and CDR2 SFDVKD. CDR3 nucleotide sequence: TGTGCCACCAGTGATCGGACAGGTGGGGAACCTTATAATTCACCCCTCCACTTT. This gives the protein CATSDRTGGEPYNSPLHF.

The chain couples TRBV11-2 to TRBJ2-3; TRBD2 aligns across 11 bases. This CDR3 is 18 amino acids long. The V segment lost 0 bases and the J segment 0 bases; nucleotides outside the gene matches: 5. The germline CDR1 and CDR2 sequences are SGHAT and FQNNGV. CDR3 protein: CASSLEGLAGGSTDTQYF. The CDR3 coding sequence is TGTGCCAGCAGCTTAGAGGGGCTAGCGGGGGGCAGCACAGATACGCAGTATTTT.

This sequence joins TRBV5-1 and TRBJ1-4; 9 bases line up with TRBD1. Germline values: CDR1 SGHRS, CDR2 YFSETQ. The CDR3 extends over 16 amino acids. V was pared by 7 bases and J by 1 base, with 8 bases of the junction left unmatched. CDR3 nucleotides: TGCGCCAGCTCCATTGGGACAGGGAAAACTAATGAAAAACTGTTTTTT. Translated, it gives CASSIGTGKTNEKLFF.

J is TRBJ1-5 and V is TRBV7-9; a possible D gene is TRBD1 (5 bases). There are 17 residues in the CDR3. The germline gives CDR1 SEHNR, CDR2 FQNEAQ (reference sequence). V was cut by 4 bases and J by 4 bases, with 20 bases left in between. Here the CDR3 DNA reads TGTGCCAGCAGCTCCTCTACGGAGGGGTTTTCAAATCAGCCCCAGCATTTT. Translating it yields CASSSSTEGFSNQPQHF.